This T cell receptor beta chain was observed in a study of T cells expressing NK-cell markers. As for the study in general: Underlying the TCR beta repertoires were sorted CD3+CD56+NKG2C+, CD3+CD56+NKG2C- and CD3+CD56-NKG2C+ T cells.

General study results and limits: In a handful of donors, dominant clonotypes made up about 28.3-65% of CD3+CD56-NKG2C+ cells.

The CDR3 covers 14 residues. CDR1 KGHSH and CDR2 LQKENI come from the germline V gene. What made the TCR beta cDNA was 5'RACE template switching with UMIs. TCRdb re-called the 5' RACE reads and catalogs CDR3 proteins one per entry, DNA excluded. The sample totals about 550,000 distinct CDR3 sequences. Concerning this clonotype: Its antigen remains unknown.

The sequencing sample was made of blood T cells: a sorted CD56 or NKG2C T cell subset, CD4+ or CD8+ T cells, or bulk PBMC T cells (not recorded which). This chain uses TRBV18 with TRBJ2-7. The sequence was obtained from a man aged 18 to 29 in good health. The CDR3 here is CASSPTQSSYEQYF. Together with reference TRBV18 and TRBJ2-7, the CDR3 gives the full variable domain: NAGVMQNPRHLVRRRGQEARLRCSPMKGHSHVYWYRQLPEEGLKFMVYLQKENIIDESGMPKERFSAEFPKEGPSILRIQQVVRGDSAAYFCASSPTQSSYEQYFGPGTRLTVT.